The next 15 T cell receptor beta chains were all read from a single sample in a study of identical twins. TCRdb independently ran MiXCR on the 5' RACE reads; one entry per CDR3 protein. The sample contains around 200,000 distinct CDR3 sequences, around 10% of which appear only once. The sequenced sample was memory (CD45RO+) T cells sorted from blood. The source is a woman aged 18-29 years in good health.

In this sample, this clonotype turned up a few times. The V call is TRBV3-1, the J call TRBJ2-3, with D perhaps being TRBD1 or TRBD2 (5 bases each). The length of the CDR3 is 13 residues. Trimming pared 8 bases from V and 4 bases from J, leaving 13 bases between. Germline values: CDR1 LGHDT, CDR2 YNNKEL (reference sequence). The CDR3 here is CASRRGGSDTQYF. CDR3 nucleotides: TGTGCCAGCCGTCGGGGCGGCTCAGATACGCAGTATTTT.

This clonotype occurred many times. The rearrangement joins TRBV20-1 to TRBJ2-2; maybe TRBD1 (6 bases). V lost 2 bases to trimming and J lost 3 bases, with 13 bases between them. The CDR3 extends over 15 amino acids. CDR1 and CDR2 (germline): DFQATT, SNEGSKA (reference sequence). CDR3 loop: CSARPDRSHTGELFF. The DNA for the CDR3 is TGCAGTGCTAGACCCGACAGGTCACACACCGGGGAGCTGTTTTTT.

Only a few counts were recorded for this clonotype. The chain couples TRBV12-3 or TRBV12-4 to TRBJ2-3; 7 bases are a match to TRBD1. V dropped 5 bases and J dropped 0; count of bases not matched to a gene: 8. This CDR3 is 16 amino acids long. In DNA, the CDR3 is TGTGCCAGCAGTCCCCGGGACAGTTGGAGCACAGATACGCAGTATTTT. Protein product: CASSPRDSWSTDTQYF.

This clonotype has only a few counts. J is TRBJ1-2 and V is TRBV20-1, with D possibly matching TRBD1 (6 bases). From germline, CDR1 is DFQATT and CDR2 SNEGSKA (reference sequence). The V gene lost 7 bases and the J gene lost 2 bases, with 11 bases spanning the gap. This CDR3 region has 12 residues. For the CDR3, the DNA is TGCAGTGGCGTAGACAGGAACTATGGCTACACCTTC. This sequence encodes CSGVDRNYGYTF.

The chain links TRBV10-1 to TRBJ1-1; D is possibly TRBD1 (5 bases). The CDR3 runs 15 residues. Between the trimmed V and J ends, which lost 3 bases and 6 bases, there was a span of 17 bases. Germline CDR1 and CDR2: WNHNN and SYGVQD (reference sequence). CDR3 sequence: CASSETDGGIAEAFF. The CDR3 bases are TGCGCCAGCAGTGAAACGGACGGGGGGATTGCTGAAGCTTTCTTT.

This clonotype was detected only a few times. V is TRBV19 and J is TRBJ1-6; TRBD1 agrees at 7 bases. The CDR3 sequence is 16 residues long. Germline-derived CDR1 and CDR2 are LNHDA and SQIVND (reference sequence). V lost 5 bases, J lost 7 bases, and 11 bases stayed unmatched. The CDR3 DNA is TGTGCCAGTAGTTTCACTTCCGGGACAGCAAATTCACCCCTCCACTTT. It codes for CASSFTSGTANSPLHF.

This clonotype was picked up many times. This chain joins TRBV12-3 or TRBV12-4 and TRBJ2-1; 7 positions match TRBD1. V trimming: 9 bases; J trimming: 8 bases; junction bases outside the gene matches: 4. CDR3 length: 11 amino acids. CDR3 DNA: TGTGCCAGTACAGGGGCAGATGAGCAGTTCTTC. Translating gives CASTGADEQFF.

As regards this clonotype: Relative to the germline gene, one junction end is altered; a read error may explain this. J is TRBJ2-7 and V is TRBV6-1; D gene uncertain. Per germline, CDR1 MNHNS and CDR2 SASEGT. This CDR3 has 12 amino acids. The CDR3 is CASRRETDELRF. CDR3 sequence (DNA): TGTGCCAGCCGACGTGAAACGGACGAGTTGCGGTTC.

This clonotype was detected a few times. This chain uses TRBV9 with TRBJ2-3, with D possibly being TRBD1 or TRBD2 (5 bases each). This CDR3 region has 12 residues. V was cut by 4 bases and J by 6 bases, with 9 bases left in between. Germline CDR1 and CDR2: SGDLS and YYNGEE. This chain's CDR3 is CASSMGRDTQYF. The CDR3 region has the DNA TGTGCCAGCAGCATGGGACGGGATACGCAGTATTTT.

This clonotype was recorded many times. This chain connects TRBV2 to TRBJ1-6; tentative D call: TRBD1 (6 bases). The ends were cut back, 7 bases at V and 4 bases at J, with 14 bases in the middle. This CDR3 has 15 residues. CDR1 SNHLY and CDR2 FYNNEI come from the germline V gene. CDR3 coding DNA: TGTGCCAGCACTCCGGCGGACAGATATAATTCACCCCTCCACTTT. This translates into CASTPADRYNSPLHF.

This clonotype turned up a few times. The gene calls are TRBV7-2 and TRBJ1-6; D possibly corresponds to TRBD1 (5 bases). From germline, CDR1 is SGHTA and CDR2 FQGNSA. The CDR3 runs 16 residues. V was trimmed by 5 bases and J by 4 bases, leaving 15 bases between them. Here the CDR3 DNA reads TGTGCCAGCAGCGCCGACCAGGGAATATATAATTCACCCCTCCACTTT. Protein product: CASSADQGIYNSPLHF. Full variable domain (rest looked up from reference TRBV7-2 and TRBJ1-6): GAGVSQSPSNKVTEKGKDVELRCDPISGHTALYWYRQSLGQGLEFLIYFQGNSAPDKSGLPSDRFSAERTGGSVSTLTIQRTQQEDSAVYLCASSADQGIYNSPLHFGNGTRLTVT.

The V call is TRBV20-1, the J call TRBJ2-3; D call uncertain. The CDR3 runs 12 residues. V dropped 6 bases and J dropped 0 bases, with 7 bases sitting between them. Germline-derived CDR1 and CDR2 are DFQATT and SNEGSKA (reference sequence). CDR3 DNA: TGCAGTGCCTACTTTAGCACAGATACGCAGTATTTT. Translated, it gives CSAYFSTDTQYF.

This clonotype was counted ten times or more. The chain combines TRBV2 with TRBJ2-4; D gene unclear. Trimming took off 0 bases at V and 3 bases at J, with 12 bases between the two ends. CDR1 and CDR2 from the germline V gene are SNHLY and FYNNEI. CDR3 length: 16 residues. The CDR3 nucleotides are TGTGCCAGCAGTGAAGCGCTTCACGATGACAAAAACATTCAGTACTTC. This codes for CASSEALHDDKNIQYF.

This clonotype was observed a few times. The rearrangement links TRBV20-1 to TRBJ2-2, with 9 bases that match TRBD2. The CDR3 contains 13 residues. J gave up 8 bases and V 3 bases, and 4 bases lay outside the gene matches. Germline V gives CDR1 DFQATT, CDR2 SNEGSKA (reference sequence). The CDR3 loop reads CSASTLAGGELFF. The CDR3 DNA follows: TGCAGTGCTAGCACCCTAGCGGGAGGGGAGCTGTTTTTT.

The J gene is TRBJ2-7, the V gene TRBV25-1; 13 bases align to TRBD2. The trim removed 3 bases at V and 1 base at J, leaving 15 bases unmatched. The germline gives CDR1 MGHDK, CDR2 SYGVNS. This CDR3 region has 20 residues. The CDR3 sequence is CASSEQNLTSGRQPSYEQYF. In DNA, the CDR3 is TGTGCCAGCAGTGAGCAAAACCTGACTAGCGGGAGGCAACCATCCTACGAGCAGTACTTC.